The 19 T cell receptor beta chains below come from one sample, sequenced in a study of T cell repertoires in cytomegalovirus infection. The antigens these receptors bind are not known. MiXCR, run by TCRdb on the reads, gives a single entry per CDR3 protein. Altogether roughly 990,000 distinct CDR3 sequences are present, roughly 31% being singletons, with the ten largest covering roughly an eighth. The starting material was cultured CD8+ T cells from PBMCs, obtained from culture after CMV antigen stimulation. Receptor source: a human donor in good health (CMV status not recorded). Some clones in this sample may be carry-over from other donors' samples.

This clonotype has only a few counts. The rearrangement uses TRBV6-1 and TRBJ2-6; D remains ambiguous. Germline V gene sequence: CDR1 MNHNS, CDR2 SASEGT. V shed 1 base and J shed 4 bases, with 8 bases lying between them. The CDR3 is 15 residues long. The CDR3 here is CASSEVVAGANVLTF. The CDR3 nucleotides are TGTGCCAGCAGTGAAGTGGTAGCCGGGGCCAACGTCCTGACTTTC.

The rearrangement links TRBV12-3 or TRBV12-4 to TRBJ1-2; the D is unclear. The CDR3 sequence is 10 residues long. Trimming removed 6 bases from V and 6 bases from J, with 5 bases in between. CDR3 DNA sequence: TGTGCCAGCAGGGGTAATGGCTACACCTTC. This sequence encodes CASRGNGYTF.

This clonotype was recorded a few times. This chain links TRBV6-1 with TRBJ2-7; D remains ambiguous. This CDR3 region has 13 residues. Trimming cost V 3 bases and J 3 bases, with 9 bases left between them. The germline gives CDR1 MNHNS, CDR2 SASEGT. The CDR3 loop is CASSDWVYYEQYV. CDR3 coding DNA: TGTGCCAGCAGTGACTGGGTATACTACGAGCAGTACGTC.

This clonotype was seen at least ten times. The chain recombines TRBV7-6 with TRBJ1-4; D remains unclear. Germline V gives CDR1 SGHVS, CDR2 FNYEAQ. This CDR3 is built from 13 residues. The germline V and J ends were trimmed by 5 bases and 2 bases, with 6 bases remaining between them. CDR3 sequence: CASSPWTNEKLFF. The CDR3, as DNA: TGTGCCAGCAGCCCCTGGACTAATGAAAAACTGTTTTTT.

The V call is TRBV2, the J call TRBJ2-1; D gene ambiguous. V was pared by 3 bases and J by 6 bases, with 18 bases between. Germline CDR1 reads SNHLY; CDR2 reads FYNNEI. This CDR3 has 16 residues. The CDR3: CASSDLPTYSGNEQFF. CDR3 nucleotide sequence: TGTGCCAGCAGTGACCTTCCGACTTATTCGGGCAATGAGCAGTTCTTC.

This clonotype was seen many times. CDR3 DNA sequence: TGTGCCAGCAGACAGGGATTGCGACCCCGCACAGATACGCAGTATTTT. Translating it yields CASRQGLRPRTDTQYF. This chain connects TRBV7-2 to TRBJ2-3, with D possibly TRBD1 on 6 matching bases. The V gene's germline CDR1 is SGHTA and CDR2 FQGNSA. Trimming took off 6 bases at V and 1 base at J, with 17 bases between the two ends. The CDR3 contains 16 residues.

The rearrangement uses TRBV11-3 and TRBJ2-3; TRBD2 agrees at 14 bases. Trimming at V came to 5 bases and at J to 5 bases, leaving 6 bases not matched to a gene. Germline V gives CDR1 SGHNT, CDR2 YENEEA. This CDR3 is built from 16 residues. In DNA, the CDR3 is TGTGCCAGCAGCGCCCGGACTAGCGGGGGGCTAGATACGCAGTATTTT. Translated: CASSARTSGGLDTQYF.

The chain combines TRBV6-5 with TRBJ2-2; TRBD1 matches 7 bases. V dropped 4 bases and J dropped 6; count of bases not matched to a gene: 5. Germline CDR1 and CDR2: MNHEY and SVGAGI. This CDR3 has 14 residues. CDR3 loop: CASSSGQEAGELFF. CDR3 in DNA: TGTGCCAGCAGTTCCGGACAGGAGGCCGGGGAGCTGTTTTTT.

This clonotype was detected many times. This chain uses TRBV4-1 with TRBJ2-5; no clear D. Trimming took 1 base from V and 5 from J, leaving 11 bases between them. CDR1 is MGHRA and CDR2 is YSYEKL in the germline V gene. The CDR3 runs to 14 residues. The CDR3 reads CASSQGRVTETQYF. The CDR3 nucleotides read TGCGCCAGCAGCCAAGGTCGGGTGACCGAGACCCAGTACTTC.

DNA of the CDR3: TGTGCCGCTTCGGGACTCGGAAGCACAGATACGCAGTATTTT. Its translation: CAASGLGSTDTQYF. J is TRBJ2-3 and V is TRBV6-2 or TRBV6-3; D might be TRBD2 (6 bases). The germline CDR1 and CDR2 sequences are MNHEY and SVGEGT. This CDR3 comprises 14 residues. Trimming cost V 11 bases and J 0 bases, with 15 bases left between them.

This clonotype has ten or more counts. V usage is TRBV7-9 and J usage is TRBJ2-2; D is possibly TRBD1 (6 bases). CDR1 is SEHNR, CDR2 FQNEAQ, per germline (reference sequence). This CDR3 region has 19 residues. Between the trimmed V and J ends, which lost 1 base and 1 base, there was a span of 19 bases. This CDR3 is CASSLGLKAGALNTGELFF. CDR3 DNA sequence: TGTGCCAGCAGCTTAGGCCTTAAGGCAGGGGCGTTGAACACCGGGGAGCTGTTTTTT.

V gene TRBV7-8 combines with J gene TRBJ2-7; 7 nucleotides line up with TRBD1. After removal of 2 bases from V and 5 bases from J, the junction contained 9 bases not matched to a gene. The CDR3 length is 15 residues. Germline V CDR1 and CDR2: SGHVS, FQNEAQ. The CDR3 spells CASSLRGRVNDEQYV. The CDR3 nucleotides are TGTGCCAGCAGCTTAAGGGGGCGCGTTAACGACGAGCAGTACGTC.

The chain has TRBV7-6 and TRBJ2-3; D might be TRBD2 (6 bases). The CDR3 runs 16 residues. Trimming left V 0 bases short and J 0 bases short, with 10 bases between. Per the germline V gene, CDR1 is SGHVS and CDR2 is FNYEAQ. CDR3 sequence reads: CASSLAPRGSTDTQYF. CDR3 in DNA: TGTGCCAGCAGCTTAGCGCCACGGGGGAGCACAGATACGCAGTATTTT.

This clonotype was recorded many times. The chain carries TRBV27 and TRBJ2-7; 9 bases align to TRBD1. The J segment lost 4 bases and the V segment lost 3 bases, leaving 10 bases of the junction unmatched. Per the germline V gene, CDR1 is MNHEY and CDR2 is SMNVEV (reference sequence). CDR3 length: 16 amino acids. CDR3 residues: CASSFLLRDRVYEQYF. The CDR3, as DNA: TGTGCCAGCAGTTTTCTTCTCCGGGACAGGGTTTACGAGCAGTACTTC.

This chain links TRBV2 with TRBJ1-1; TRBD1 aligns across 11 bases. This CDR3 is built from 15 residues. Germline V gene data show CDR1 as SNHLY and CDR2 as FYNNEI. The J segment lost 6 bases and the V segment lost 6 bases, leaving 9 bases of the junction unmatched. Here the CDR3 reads CASSGVGQGESEAFF. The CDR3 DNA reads TGTGCCAGCAGCGGGGTGGGACAGGGGGAATCTGAAGCTTTCTTT. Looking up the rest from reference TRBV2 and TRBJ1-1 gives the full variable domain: EPEVTQTPSHQVTQMGQEVILRCVPISNHLYFYWYRQILGQKVEFLVSFYNNEISEKSEIFDDQFSVERPDGSNFTLKIRSTKLEDSAMYFCASSGVGQGESEAFFGQGTRLTVV.

The CDR3 DNA sequence: TGTGCCAGCAGTTCAGGACTAGCGGTCTACGAGCAGTACTTC. Protein sequence: CASSSGLAVYEQYF. This chain links TRBV27 with TRBJ2-7; 10 bases line up with TRBD2. The CDR3 runs to 14 residues. CDR1 is MNHEY, CDR2 SMNVEV, per germline (reference sequence). J was trimmed by 3 bases and V by 4 bases; bases with no gene match: 3.

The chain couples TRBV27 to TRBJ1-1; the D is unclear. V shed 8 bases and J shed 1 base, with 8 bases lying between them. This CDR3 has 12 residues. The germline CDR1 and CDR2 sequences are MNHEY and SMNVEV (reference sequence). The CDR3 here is CASWGRNTEAFF. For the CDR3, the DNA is TGTGCCAGCTGGGGTAGGAACACTGAAGCTTTCTTT.

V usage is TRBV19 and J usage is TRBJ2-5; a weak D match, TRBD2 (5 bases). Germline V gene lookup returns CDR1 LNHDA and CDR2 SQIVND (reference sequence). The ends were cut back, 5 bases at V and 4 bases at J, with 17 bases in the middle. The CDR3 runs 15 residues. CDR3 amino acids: CASSANLLGRETQYF. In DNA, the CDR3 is TGTGCCAGTAGTGCTAACCTACTAGGGCGAGAGACCCAGTACTTC.

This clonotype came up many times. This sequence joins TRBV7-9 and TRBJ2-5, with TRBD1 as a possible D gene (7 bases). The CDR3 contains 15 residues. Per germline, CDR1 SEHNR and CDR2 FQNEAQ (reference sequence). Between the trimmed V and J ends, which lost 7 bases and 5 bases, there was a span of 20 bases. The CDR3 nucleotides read TGTGCCAGCAAAACGGAGGGGGCGACGCGGGAGACCCAGTACTTC. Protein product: CASKTEGATRETQYF. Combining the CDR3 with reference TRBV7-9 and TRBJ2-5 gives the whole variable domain DTGVSQNPRHKITKRGQNVTFRCDPISEHNRLYWYRQTLGQGPEFLTYFQNEAQLEKSRLLSDRFSAERPKGSFSTLEIQRTEQGDSAMYLCASKTEGATRETQYFGPGTRLLVL.